A selection of T cell receptor beta chains follows, all from one sample in a study of cytomegalovirus exposure and HLA in healthy donors. Measured with immunoSEQ multiplex PCR; TCRdb has only the in-frame clones, and not every one. The data contain more than 85,000 clones, about 80% of them singletons. Sequenced input: PBMCs. The receptors originated from a young man in good health and CMV-seronegative. Each CDR3 is given with its conserved first and last residue. The order of the fields is V gene, D gene, clone size, J gene, CDR3 protein, CDR3 DNA. D genes are given only for firm matches. A row's size may be missing; if present it is once, few, many or a size class.

TRBV5-1	-	-	TRBJ2-7	CASSLASLYEQYF	TGCGCCAGCAGCTTGGCCTCACTCTACGAGCAGTACTTC
TRBV5-1	TRBD1	-	TRBJ1-6	CASSLSGTGDSPLHF	TGCGCCAGCAGCTTGTCCGGGACAGGGGATTCACCCCTCCACTTT
TRBV6-1	-	-	TRBJ1-1	CASPAENEAFF	TGTGCCAGTCCAGCGGAAAATGAAGCTTTCTTT
TRBV28	TRBD1	-	TRBJ1-1	CASSLRTGGRTEAFF	TGTGCCAGCAGTTTACGGACAGGGGGCAGGACTGAAGCTTTCTTT
TRBV5-1	-	once	TRBJ2-2	CASSIEGTGELFF	TGCGCCAGCAGCATAGAGGGCACCGGGGAGCTGTTTTTT
TRBV7-2	TRBD2	-	TRBJ2-3	CASSSVSGGRTDTQYF	TGTGCCAGCAGCAGCGTTAGCGGGGGACGCACAGATACGCAGTATTTT
TRBV10-3	-	once	TRBJ1-2	CAISEPAGTVVLEDYGYTF	TGTGCCATCAGTGAGCCGGCGGGGACTGTCGTCCTCGAAGACTATGGCTACACCTTC
TRBV30	TRBD1	-	TRBJ2-7	CAWSIGGTGTYEQYF	TGTGCCTGGAGTATTGGCGGGACAGGAACCTACGAGCAGTACTTC
TRBV28	TRBD2	-	TRBJ2-3	CASSLTSGTTDTQYF	TGTGCCAGCAGTTTGACTAGCGGGACCACAGATACGCAGTATTTT
TRBV18	TRBD1	few	TRBJ2-5	CASSPGQGWRSKEKQETQYF	TGTGCCAGCTCACCGGGACAGGGTTGGAGGTCCAAAGAAAAACAAGAGACCCAGTACTTC
TRBV6-5	-	few	TRBJ1-6	CASSNRAQPLHF	TGTGCCAGCAGCAACAGGGCTCAACCCCTCCACTTT
TRBV2	-	-	TRBJ2-2	CASSELGASNTGELFF	TGTGCCAGCAGCGAGCTAGGTGCATCGAACACCGGGGAGCTGTTTTTT
TRBV5-6	TRBD1	-	TRBJ1-6	CASSLGQIFSPLHF	TGTGCCAGCAGCCTGGGACAGATCTTCTCCCCCCTCCACTTT
TRBV7-2	TRBD1	-	TRBJ2-7	CASSTAGTGVQSLYF	TGTGCCAGCAGCACGGCCGGGACAGGGGTCCAATCCCTGTACTTC
TRBV7-9	-	-	TRBJ1-2	CASSPPGGDYGYTF	TGTGCCAGCAGCCCCCCGGGAGGGGACTATGGCTACACCTTC
TRBV30	-	-	TRBJ2-7	CAWSPGSLNYEQYF	TGTGCCTGGAGTCCCGGGAGCCTGAACTACGAGCAGTACTTC
TRBV7-9	-	few	TRBJ2-7	CASSLLGDEQYF	TGTGCCAGCAGCTTATTAGGGGACGAGCAGTACTTC
TRBV27	-	-	TRBJ1-1	CASSLTPRVPTEAFF	TGTGCCAGCAGTTTAACCCCCAGGGTACCCACTGAAGCTTTCTTT
TRBV19	-	few	TRBJ1-4	CASSTRPGPNEKLFF	TGTGCCAGTAGTACCCGCCCAGGCCCTAATGAAAAACTGTTTTTT
TRBV11-2	-	-	TRBJ2-7	CASSLRSRSNSYEQYF	TGTGCCAGCAGCTTACGGTCCAGGTCAAACTCCTACGAGCAGTACTTC
TRBV2	-	-	TRBJ2-1	CASSERRFGYNEQFF	TGTGCCAGCAGTGAAAGGAGGTTTGGATACAATGAGCAGTTCTTC
TRBV19	-	-	TRBJ1-2	CASSIDPRGNYGYTF	TGTGCCAGTAGTATAGATCCGCGGGGGAACTATGGCTACACCTTC
TRBV29-1	-	-	TRBJ1-2	CSSRGERDSNYGYTF	TGCAGCTCCCGGGGAGAGAGGGACTCTAACTATGGCTACACCTTC
TRBV6-5	TRBD2	-	TRBJ2-2	CASSYGGSRTGELFF	TGTGCCAGCAGTTACGGCGGGAGTAGGACCGGGGAGCTGTTTTTT
TRBV6-5	TRBD2	-	TRBJ2-3	CASSYTGGLSDTQYF	TGTGCCAGCAGTTATACGGGGGGGCTGTCAGATACGCAGTATTTT
TRBV9	-	-	TRBJ2-1	CASSERRDSWGDEQFF	TGTGCCAGCAGCGAGCGGAGGGACAGTTGGGGCGATGAGCAGTTCTTC
TRBV29-1	TRBD1	many	TRBJ1-4	CSVRDRGEKLFF	TGCAGCGTTCGGGACAGGGGTGAAAAACTGTTTTTT
TRBV27	TRBD1	-	TRBJ1-4	CASSLYRGHPTNEKLFF	TGTGCCAGCAGTTTGTACAGGGGCCATCCAACTAATGAAAAACTGTTTTTT
TRBV6-1	-	-	TRBJ1-1	CASGTTLGQAFF	TGTGCCAGCGGTACAACTCTGGGGCAAGCTTTCTTT
TRBV13	TRBD2	-	TRBJ2-1	CASSLHLAGVSYNEQFF	TGTGCCAGCAGCCTCCACTTAGCGGGAGTGTCCTACAATGAGCAGTTCTTC
TRBV5-1	TRBD2	-	TRBJ2-5	CASSAGTSGGQETQYF	TGCGCCAGCAGCGCCGGGACTAGCGGGGGACAAGAGACCCAGTACTTC
TRBV5-4	-	-	TRBJ1-5	CASSLDGSNMNQPQHF	TGTGCCAGCAGCTTGGATGGCAGTAACATGAATCAGCCCCAGCATTTT
TRBV29-1	-	-	TRBJ1-4	CSVVEAGAKLFF	TGCAGCGTTGTCGAAGCGGGGGCGAAACTGTTTTTT
TRBV7-2	-	few	TRBJ1-2	CASSLVGGLNYGYTF	TGTGCCAGCAGCTTAGTAGGGGGTTTGAACTATGGCTACACCTTC
TRBV5-4	TRBD2	-	TRBJ2-3	CASSSSGKGTDTQYF	TGTGCCAGCAGCAGTAGCGGGAAGGGCACAGATACGCAGTATTTT
TRBV27	-	-	TRBJ2-2	CASRLWGTLPGELFF	TGTGCCAGCCGCCTTTGGGGGACACTTCCCGGGGAGCTGTTTTTT
TRBV7-9	-	few	TRBJ1-4	CASSRGPSNEKLFF	TGTGCCAGCAGCCGCGGGCCTTCTAATGAAAAACTGTTTTTT
TRBV25-1	-	-	TRBJ2-2	CASSGGRGSPLTGELFF	TGCGCCAGCAGTGGAGGCAGGGGCTCACCCCTCACCGGGGAGCTGTTTTTT
TRBV27	-	-	TRBJ1-3	CASKSDFYSGNTIYF	TGTGCCAGCAAATCGGACTTTTACTCTGGAAACACCATATATTTT
TRBV7-2	-	few	TRBJ1-1	CASSGPLEGMNTEAFF	TGTGCCAGCAGCGGTCCCCTAGAGGGTATGAACACTGAAGCTTTCTTT
TRBV6-1	-	-	TRBJ1-2	CASSEAWFRGGYGYTF	TGTGCCAGCAGTGAAGCTTGGTTCCGGGGAGGCTATGGCTACACCTTC
TRBV2	-	-	TRBJ2-6	CASSEARSRANVLTF	TGTGCCAGCAGTGAAGCACGGAGTCGTGCCAACGTCCTGACTTTC
TRBV2	TRBD1	-	TRBJ2-3	CASWTGADTQYF	TGTGCCAGCTGGACAGGGGCAGATACGCAGTATTTT
TRBV12-5	-	-	TRBJ1-5	CASGLAQAQGASQPQHF	-
TRBV5-4	TRBD2	once	TRBJ2-5	CASSSSGGLQETQYF	TGTGCCAGCAGCAGTAGCGGGGGGTTACAAGAGACCCAGTACTTC
TRBV4-1	TRBD1	once	TRBJ2-2	CASSPGQGADTGELFF	TGCGCCAGCAGCCCTGGACAGGGGGCGGACACCGGGGAGCTGTTTTTT
TRBV29-1	-	-	TRBJ1-1	CSVESGAFEAFF	TGCAGCGTTGAATCTGGGGCATTTGAAGCTTTCTTT
TRBV4-3	TRBD2	-	TRBJ2-3	CASSRLAGGRTDTQYF	TGCGCCAGCAGCCGACTAGCGGGGGGGCGCACAGATACGCAGTATTTT
TRBV2	TRBD1	medium-sized	TRBJ2-7	CASSQGMAYEQYF	TGTGCCAGCTCACAGGGGATGGCCTACGAGCAGTACTTC
TRBV28	TRBD1	-	TRBJ1-5	CASRAPRTGPYYNQPQHF	TGTGCCAGCAGAGCCCCTAGGACAGGGCCTTATTACAATCAGCCCCAGCATTTT
TRBV5-1	-	-	TRBJ1-2	CASSGEAYGYTF	TGCGCCAGCAGCGGGGAGGCCTATGGCTACACCTTC
TRBV6-5	TRBD1	once	TRBJ1-5	CASSSWTGGNQPQHF	TGTGCCAGCAGTTCCTGGACAGGGGGCAATCAGCCCCAGCATTTT